This entry lists 6 T cell receptor beta chains sequenced from one sample in a study of human T cells and chemical hapten exposure. MiXCR, run by TCRdb on the RACE reads, gives a single entry per CDR3 protein. The sample has some 110,000 distinct CDR3 sequences, 9% to 13% seen once. Time point: patch test 1, 2 weeks after DPC sensitization. Treatment defined: therapeutic diphenylcyclopropenone sensitization with weekly scalp DPC. This material consisted of whole blood, taken in connection with sensitization to the hapten diphenylcyclopropenone (DPC). The receptors stem from a woman between 45 and 65 years old with alopecia areata. Some clones in this sample may be carry-over from other donors' samples.

The table lists this clonotype with many counts. The chain couples TRBV24-1 to TRBJ2-3; D unclear. Looked up from germline, CDR1 is KGHDR and CDR2 is SFDVKD. Trimming took off 2 bases at V and 4 bases at J, with 9 bases between the two ends. This CDR3 comprises 14 residues. In DNA form, the CDR3 reads TGTGCCACCAGTGATTCAAGGTCGGCAGATACGCAGTATTTT. Protein product: CATSDSRSADTQYF.

This clonotype was seen only a few times. Possible read error: a much larger clone is one base away. The chain employs TRBV3-1 and TRBJ2-3, with 7 bases that match TRBD1. V lost 5 bases and J lost 4; bases outside the gene matches: 3. Germline V lookup: CDR1 LGHDT, CDR2 YNNKEL (reference sequence). The CDR3 has 13 amino acids. CDR3 residues: CASSSTGADTQYF. CDR3 nucleotides: TGTGCCAGCAGCTCTACAGGGGCAGATACGCAGTATTTT.

This clonotype appeared many times. The rearrangement links TRBV11-2 to TRBJ2-3; 14 positions match TRBD2. The germline V gene encodes CDR1 SGHAT and CDR2 FQNNGV. After removal of 4 bases from V and 6 bases from J, the junction contained 6 bases not matched to a gene. The CDR3 is 16 residues long. The CDR3 DNA follows: TGTGCCAGCAGCTCCTGGACTAGCGGGGGGTTGGATACGCAGTATTTT. Its protein is CASSSWTSGGLDTQYF.

The chain links TRBV6-6 to TRBJ2-7, with a weak D call TRBD1 (6 bases). CDR3 length equals 12 residues. The germline V gene has CDR1 MNHNY and CDR2 SVGAGI (reference sequence). Trimming removed 7 bases at V and 3 bases at J, with 10 bases between. The CDR3 protein is CASTGQYYEQYF. Here the CDR3 DNA reads TGTGCCAGCACCGGACAGTACTACGAGCAGTACTTC.

There are a few counts of this clonotype. V is TRBV4-1 and J is TRBJ2-3, with TRBD1 matching over 11 bases. CDR3 length: 15 amino acids. From germline, CDR1 is MGHRA and CDR2 YSYEKL. V lost 0 bases and J lost 5; bases outside the gene matches: 1. The CDR3 loop reads CASSQEGTGGDTQYF. CDR3 bases: TGCGCCAGCAGCCAAGAGGGGACAGGGGGAGATACGCAGTATTTT.

This clonotype occurred a few times. The rearrangement links TRBV2 to TRBJ1-2; no clear D gene. V lost 8 bases, J lost 6 bases, and 16 bases lay in between. Germline lookup yields CDR1 SNHLY and CDR2 FYNNEI. CDR3 length equals 13 residues. The CDR3 protein is CASGQFTPNGYTF. In DNA form, the CDR3 reads TGTGCCAGCGGTCAGTTTACCCCTAATGGCTACACCTTC.